This T cell receptor (beta chain) was identified in a study of spatial heterogeneity in lung cancer. Time point of the sample: blood at routine non-recurrence follow-up after resection. In TCRdb, the 5' RACE reads were re-called with MiXCR into one record per CDR3 protein. The repertoire holds 39,000 or so distinct CDR3 sequences, about 10% seen once, with roughly 15% in the top ten. In regard to this clonotype: This may be a read error: a much more frequent sequence differs by one nucleotide. The missing conserved phenylalanine or tryptophan at the end of this CDR3 makes a read error likely.

The receptor was isolated from a female donor with early-stage non-small cell lung cancer. Sequenced material: PBMCs, taken at follow-up.

CDR3 sequence reads: CASSYRGLKDTGELFS. CDR3 DNA: TGTGCCAGCAGCTACAGGGGGCTGAAGGACACCGGGGAGCTGTTTTCT. The chain is built from TRBV5-6 and TRBJ2-2, with TRBD1 identical over 9 bases. The CDR3 loop spans 16 amino acids. Trimming cost V 3 bases and J 3 bases; bases outside gene matches: 6. The germline gives CDR1 SGHDT, CDR2 YYEEEE.